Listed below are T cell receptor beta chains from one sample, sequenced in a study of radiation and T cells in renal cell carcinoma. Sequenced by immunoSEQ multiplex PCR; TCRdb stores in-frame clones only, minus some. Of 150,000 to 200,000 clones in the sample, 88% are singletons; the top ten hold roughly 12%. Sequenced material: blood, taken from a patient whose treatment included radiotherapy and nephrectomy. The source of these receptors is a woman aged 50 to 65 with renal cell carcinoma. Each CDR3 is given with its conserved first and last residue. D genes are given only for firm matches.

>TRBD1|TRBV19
CASRPGQGSTQYF
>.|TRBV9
CASSSHLYQETQYF
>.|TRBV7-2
CASSLRTDSPLHF
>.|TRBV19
CASHSIFMSKGNQPQHF
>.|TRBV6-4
CASSEARNTEAFF
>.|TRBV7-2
CASCSGVWDTEAFF
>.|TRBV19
CASKRAYQPQHF
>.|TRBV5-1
CASRISSNSPLHF
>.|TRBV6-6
CATMRTYEQYF
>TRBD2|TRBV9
CASSAGLAGGETQYF
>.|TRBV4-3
CASTEMAGGSYEQYF
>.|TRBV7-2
CASSLGVGANVLTF
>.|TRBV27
CASSLRAGVGNQPQHF
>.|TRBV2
CASRASTTGYGYTF
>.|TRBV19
CASSILDYNSPLHF
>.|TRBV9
CASSVEVGLAGTGKNIQYF
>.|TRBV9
CASSVVMGNTIYF
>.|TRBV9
CASSVGRGVQETQYF
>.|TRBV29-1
CSAIIDRSISEAFF
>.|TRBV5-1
CASSLAGGLGGYTF
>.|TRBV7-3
CASSLVGLDRYF
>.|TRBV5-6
CASSLGYTEAFF
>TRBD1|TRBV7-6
CASSSGGEGYTF
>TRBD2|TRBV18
CASSPTLNGGVQFF
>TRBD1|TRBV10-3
CAISEGQVNTEAFF
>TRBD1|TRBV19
CASSRTGGGSNQPQHF
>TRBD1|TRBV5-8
CASSLGTGTNEKLFF
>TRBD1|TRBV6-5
CASTPGTGFNYGYTF
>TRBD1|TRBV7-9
CATQRDSTGNTIYF
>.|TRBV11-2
CASSSPTRVYEQYF
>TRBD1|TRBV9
CASSARTGANTGELFF
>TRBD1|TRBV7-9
CASSTGQGIYEQYF
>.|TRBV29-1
CSVVEDSHMNTEAFF
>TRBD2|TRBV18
CASSSQRGDSYNEQFF
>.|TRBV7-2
CASSFFGGRFRETQYF
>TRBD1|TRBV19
CASNAETGNWKGYTF
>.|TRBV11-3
CASSSRSSDEQYF
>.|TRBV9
CASSVGDGKNSPLHF
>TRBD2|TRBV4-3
CASSQDFLAADTQYF
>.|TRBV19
CASSIRWGRQNTEAFF
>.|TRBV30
CAWSTQGNTEAFF
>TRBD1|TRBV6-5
CASRRDRENNSPLHF
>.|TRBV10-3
CAIRDPQVANEKLFF
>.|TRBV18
CASSPGVVGGYTF
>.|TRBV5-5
CASSLTPNTEAFF
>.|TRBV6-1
CASSIQALGSYEQYF